Following are 8 T cell receptor beta chains from one sample sequenced in a study of blood T cell repertoires in COVID-19. Profiled with immunoSEQ multiplex PCR; TCRdb holds only in-frame clones, not every one. The sample has around 60,000 clones; around 90% are singletons. Sample: peripheral blood. All receptors derive from a man in his sixties with active COVID-19.

The chain couples TRBV27 to TRBJ1-2; 8 bases are a match to TRBD1. Looked up from germline, CDR1 is MNHEY and CDR2 is SMNVEV (reference sequence). This CDR3 contains 15 residues. V lost 5 bases to trimming and J lost 5 bases; unmatched junction nucleotides: 10. CDR3 residues: CASSPRTGPGYGYTF. Here the CDR3 DNA reads TGTGCCAGCAGTCCCCGGACAGGGCCGGGGTATGGCTACACCTTC.

The chain has TRBV10-3 and TRBJ1-2, with no clear D. This CDR3 region has 13 residues. CDR1 and CDR2 from the germline V gene are ENHRY and SYGVKD. Trimming removed 3 bases at V and 8 bases at J, with 13 bases between. The CDR3 is CAISESSFSGYTF. The DNA for the CDR3 is TGTGCCATCAGTGAATCTAGTTTTTCCGGCTACACCTTC.

The J gene is TRBJ1-3, the V gene TRBV28, with D uncertain. CDR1 is MDHEN and CDR2 is SYDVKM in the germline V gene. This CDR3 has 15 residues. Between the trimmed V and J ends, which lost 6 bases and 0 bases, there was a span of 12 bases. The CDR3 loop reads CASSPISYSGNTIYF. As DNA, the CDR3 is TGTGCCAGCAGCCCTATTAGTTACTCTGGAAACACCATATATTTT.

This clone came up a few times. The CDR3 nucleotides are TGTGCCTGGAGTTCAGGGGGCGCGAACACCGGGGAGCTGTTTTTT. Protein sequence: CAWSSGGANTGELFF. J is TRBJ2-2 and V is TRBV30, with 8 bases aligning to TRBD1. This CDR3 region has 15 residues. From germline, CDR1 is GTSNPN and CDR2 SVGIG (reference sequence). Trimming removed 2 bases from V and 0 bases from J; junction bases left unmatched: 2.

The rearrangement links TRBV19 to TRBJ1-6, with 7 bases lining up with TRBD1. From germline, CDR1 is LNHDA and CDR2 SQIVND (reference sequence). The CDR3 runs to 14 residues. V was pared by 8 bases and J by 5 bases, with 6 bases of the junction left unmatched. CDR3 amino acids: CASRRTGDNSPLHF. CDR3 DNA sequence: TGTGCCAGTCGCCGGACAGGTGATAATTCACCCCTCCACTTT.

V and J are TRBV19 and TRBJ2-3; 10 nucleotides align to TRBD2. V was pared by 5 bases and J by 2 bases, with 7 bases of the junction left unmatched. CDR1 is LNHDA, CDR2 SQIVND, per germline (reference sequence). CDR3 size: 16 residues. The CDR3 DNA reads TGTGCCAGTAGTGGCGCGGGACTAGCGACCACAGATACGCAGTATTTT. It codes for CASSGAGLATTDTQYF.

This chain links TRBV7-9 with TRBJ2-5; possible D gene TRBD2, 5 bases. V was pared by 8 bases and J by 2 bases, with 15 bases between. The length of the CDR3 is 14 residues. Germline V gene data show CDR1 as SEHNR and CDR2 as FQNEAQ (reference sequence). CDR3 in amino acids: CASSSVTGQETQYF. CDR3 sequence (DNA): TGTGCCAGCTCTTCAGTGACGGGGCAAGAGACCCAGTACTTC.

This CDR3 reads CASSSRHQETQYF. The CDR3 coding sequence is TGTGCCAGCAGCTCGCGGCACCAAGAGACCCAGTACTTC. The chain couples TRBV5-6 to TRBJ2-5; D ambiguous. Trimming pared 3 bases from V and 0 bases from J, leaving 6 bases between. Germline loops: CDR1 SGHDT, CDR2 YYEEEE. The CDR3 is 13 amino acids. The full variable domain, with the rest looked up from reference TRBV5-6 and TRBJ2-5, is DAGVTQSPTHLIKTRGQQVTLRCSPKSGHDTVSWYQQALGQGPQFIFQYYEEEERQRGNFPDRFSGHQFPNYSSELNVNALLLGDSALYLCASSSRHQETQYFGPGTRLLVL.